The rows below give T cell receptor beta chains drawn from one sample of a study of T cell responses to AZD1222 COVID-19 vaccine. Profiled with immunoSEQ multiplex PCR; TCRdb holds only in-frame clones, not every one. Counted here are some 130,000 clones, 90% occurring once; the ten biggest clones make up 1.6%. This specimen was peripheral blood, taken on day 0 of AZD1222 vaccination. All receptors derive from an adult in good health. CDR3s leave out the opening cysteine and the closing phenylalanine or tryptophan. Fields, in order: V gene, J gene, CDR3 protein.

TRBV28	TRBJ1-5	ASSNPWGSGNQPQH
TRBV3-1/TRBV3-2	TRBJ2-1	ASSPRPGRDEQF
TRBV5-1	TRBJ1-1	ASSSTGRNTEAF
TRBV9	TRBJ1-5	ASSVGEGTFNQPQH
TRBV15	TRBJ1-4	ATSRGGTGGKKLF
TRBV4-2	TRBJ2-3	ATASGEFTDTQY
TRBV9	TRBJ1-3	ASSVESTHSGNTIY
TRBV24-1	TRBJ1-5	ATSGGWGLGQPQH
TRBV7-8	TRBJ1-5	ASSFGQATGQPQH
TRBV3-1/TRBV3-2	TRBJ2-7	ASSPGLAGDYEQY
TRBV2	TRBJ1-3	ARGTGAGGRAGNTIY
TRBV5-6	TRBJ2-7	ASSLAGKFLHEQY
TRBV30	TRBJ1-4	AWTGEVGEKLF
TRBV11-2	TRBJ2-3	ASRDPTGVRTDTQY
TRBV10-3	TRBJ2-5	AISERDDQETQY
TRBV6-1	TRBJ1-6	ASSEPGDSYNSPLH
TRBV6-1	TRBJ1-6	ASSEEVGINSPLH
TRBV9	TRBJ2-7	ASSVWPTYEQY
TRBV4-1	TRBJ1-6	ASSLPTGEDWNSPLH
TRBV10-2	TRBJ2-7	ASSDLPGWSSYEQY
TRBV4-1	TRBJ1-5	ASSQTLGPPRSNQPQH
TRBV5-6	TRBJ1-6	ASSSGGWGSPLH
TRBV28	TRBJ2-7	ASTRTSGTSYEQY
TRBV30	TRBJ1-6	ACHGLGFSNSPLH
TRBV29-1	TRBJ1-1	SLRGNTEAF
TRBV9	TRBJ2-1	ASSLRLAGLRNEQF
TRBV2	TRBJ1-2	ASTGQRVYGYT
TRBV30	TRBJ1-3	AWSRLQGNSGNTIY
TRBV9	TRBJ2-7	ASSVGLASGRAYEQY
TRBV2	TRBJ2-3	ASRNRGRQIGDTQY
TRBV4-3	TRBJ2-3	ASSAGGLGRGTQY
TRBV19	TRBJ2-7	ASSGQGLSYEQY
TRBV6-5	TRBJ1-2	ASSYYGRGDYGYT
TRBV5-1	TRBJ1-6	ASSLAPQGANSPLH
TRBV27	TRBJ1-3	ASSSGPTIY
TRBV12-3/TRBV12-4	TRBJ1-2	ASSLTGVYGYT
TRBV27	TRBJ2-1	ASAVYNEQF
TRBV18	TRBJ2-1	ASSPLWLVQDNEQF
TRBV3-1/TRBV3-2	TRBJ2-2	ASSSRLAGGPGELF